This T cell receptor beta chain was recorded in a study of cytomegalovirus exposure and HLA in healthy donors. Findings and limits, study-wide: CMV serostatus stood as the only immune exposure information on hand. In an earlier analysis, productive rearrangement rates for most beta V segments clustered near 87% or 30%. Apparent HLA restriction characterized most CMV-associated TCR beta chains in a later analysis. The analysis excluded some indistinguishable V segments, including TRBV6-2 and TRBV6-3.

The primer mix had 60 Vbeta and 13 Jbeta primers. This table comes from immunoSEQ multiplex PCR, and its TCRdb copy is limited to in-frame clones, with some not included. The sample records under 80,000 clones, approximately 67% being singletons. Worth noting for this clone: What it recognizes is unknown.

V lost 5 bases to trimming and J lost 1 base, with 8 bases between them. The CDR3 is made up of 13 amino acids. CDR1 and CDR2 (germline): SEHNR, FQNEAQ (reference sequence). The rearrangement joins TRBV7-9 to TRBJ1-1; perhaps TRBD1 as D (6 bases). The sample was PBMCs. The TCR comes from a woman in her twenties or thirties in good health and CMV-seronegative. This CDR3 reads CASSQDRNTEAFF. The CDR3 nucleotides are TGTGCCAGCAGCCAGGACAGGAACACTGAAGCTTTCTTT.